A selection of T cell receptor beta chains follows, all from one sample in a study of human T cells and chemical hapten exposure. TCRdb recomputed calls from the RACE reads with MiXCR, one row per CDR3 protein. In the table there are over 300,000 distinct CDR3 sequences, approximately 5.1% of which are singletons. The material sequenced was whole blood, taken in connection with sensitization to the hapten diphenylcyclopropenone (DPC). Receptor source: a woman between 50 and 59 years old with alopecia areata. Some clones in this sample may be carry-over from other donors' samples. The CDR3 runs from the conserved cysteine through the conserved F or W. The D gene is left open where the match is weak. The size of a clone is reported for some rows only, either as once, few or many, or as a class for expanded clones.

cdr3_length	j_call	v_call	d_call	clone_size	cdr3_aa	cdr3_nt
17	TRBJ2-3	TRBV13	TRBD2	few	CASSSRLSGTSTDTQYF	TGTGCCAGCAGCTCCCGTCTTAGCGGGACCAGCACAGATACGCAGTATTTT
15	TRBJ2-5	TRBV9	.	.	CASSVGTGRQETQYF	TGTGCCAGCAGCGTAGGTACAGGGCGACAAGAGACCCAGTACTTC
11	TRBJ2-1	TRBV9	.	many	CASSSDNEQFF	TGTGCCAGCAGCTCAGACAATGAGCAGTTCTTC
17	TRBJ1-1	TRBV4-1	.	many	CASSPRLGVSLNTEAFF	TGCGCCAGCAGCCCCCGGTTGGGGGTGTCACTGAACACTGAAGCTTTCTTT
13	TRBJ1-5	TRBV6-2/TRBV6-3	.	many	CASQRGGNQPQHF	TGTGCGAGCCAGAGGGGTGGCAATCAGCCCCAGCATTTT
14	TRBJ2-3	TRBV20-1	.	many	CSARTSGSTDTQYF	TGCAGTGCTAGAACAAGCGGGAGCACAGATACGCAGTATTTT
15	TRBJ2-3	TRBV30	.	many	CAWAPEGVSTDTQYF	TGTGCCTGGGCCCCCGAGGGGGTTAGCACAGATACGCAGTATTTT
14	TRBJ1-1	TRBV5-1	.	.	CASSSRTQNTEAFF	TGCGCCAGCAGCTCGAGGACACAGAACACTGAAGCTTTCTTT
16	TRBJ2-7	TRBV7-9	.	many	CASSLDEGARSYEQYF	TGTGCCAGCAGCTTAGATGAGGGCGCGAGATCCTACGAGCAGTACTTC
16	TRBJ1-6	TRBV2	TRBD1	.	CASSSQGAPYNSPLHF	TGTGCCAGCAGCTCGCAGGGGGCACCCTATAATTCACCCCTCCACTTT
14	TRBJ2-5	TRBV10-3	.	many	CAISWLPDQETQYF	TGTGCCATCAGTTGGTTACCGGATCAAGAGACCCAGTACTTC
17	TRBJ1-3	TRBV6-1	TRBD1	many	CASRGPLQGAAGNTIYF	TGTGCCAGCAGAGGACCTTTACAGGGGGCGGCTGGAAACACCATATATTTT
12	TRBJ1-2	TRBV5-5	.	.	CASTRNREGYTF	TGTGCCAGCACCCGCAACAGGGAAGGCTACACCTTC
18	TRBJ1-1	TRBV11-2	.	few	CASSLGTVYSIMNTEAFF	TGTGCCAGCAGCTTAGGGACAGTATATTCCATTATGAACACTGAAGCTTTCTTT
14	TRBJ2-7	TRBV28	TRBD1	few	CASRTHGTDGEQYF	TGTGCCAGCCGAACTCACGGGACAGACGGGGAGCAGTACTTC
17	TRBJ2-1	TRBV7-2	.	many	CASSFRGFGLTYNEQFF	TGTGCCAGCAGCTTCCGTGGTTTCGGACTGACCTACAATGAGCAGTTCTTC
12	TRBJ2-7	TRBV2	.	.	CASTGAPYEQYF	TGTGCCAGCACGGGGGCCCCCTACGAGCAGTACTTC
14	TRBJ1-3	TRBV20-1	TRBD1	many	CSALDRGSGNTIYF	TGCAGTGCTCTGGACAGGGGATCTGGAAACACCATATATTTT
16	TRBJ1-2	TRBV3-1	TRBD1	.	CASSQTALDRRYGYTF	TGTGCCAGCAGCCAAACAGCCCTGGACAGGAGATATGGCTACACCTTC
14	TRBJ2-3	TRBV29-1	.	many	CSVNTGSGTDTQYF	TGCAGCGTTAATACAGGGAGCGGCACAGATACGCAGTATTTT
15	TRBJ2-1	TRBV28	TRBD2	.	CASSLSAGASPGQFF	TGTGCCAGCAGTTTATCGGCGGGAGCATCCCCAGGGCAGTTCTTC
15	TRBJ2-6	TRBV2	.	many	CASSEGGSGANVLTF	TGTGCCAGCAGCGAAGGAGGGTCTGGGGCCAACGTCCTGACTTTC
16	TRBJ2-3	TRBV6-2/TRBV6-3	.	many	CASSPLGGRSSDTQYF	TGTGCCAGCAGCCCCTTAGGGGGGAGAAGTTCAGATACGCAGTATTTT
16	TRBJ1-3	TRBV5-6	TRBD1	many	CASSPRGPGGGNTIYF	TGTGCCAGCAGCCCGAGGGGGCCAGGTGGTGGAAACACCATATATTTT
15	TRBJ2-5	TRBV29-1	TRBD2	few	CSVEGRLASQETQYF	TGCAGCGTTGAAGGACGACTAGCGAGCCAAGAGACCCAGTACTTC
16	TRBJ2-5	TRBV7-2	.	.	CASSLEVGRPQETQYF	TGTGCCAGCAGCTTAGAAGTGGGAAGACCTCAAGAGACCCAGTACTTC
14	TRBJ1-2	TRBV12-3/TRBV12-4	.	many	CASSPSTGFDGYTF	TGTGCCAGCAGTCCTAGTACAGGGTTCGATGGCTACACCTTC
11	TRBJ2-3	TRBV10-3	.	many	CAISEIDTQYF	TGTGCCATCAGTGAAATCGATACGCAGTATTTT
16	TRBJ1-2	TRBV6-2/TRBV6-3	.	many	CASRSTARNVNYGYTF	TGTGCCAGCAGATCGACAGCACGAAATGTTAACTATGGCTACACCTTC
11	TRBJ2-3	TRBV7-2	.	many	CASSPETLPYF	TGTGCCAGCAGCCCCGAGACTCTCCCCTATTTT
13	TRBJ1-1	TRBV30	.	.	CARQQGWNTEAFF	TGTGCCCGTCAACAGGGATGGAACACTGAAGCTTTCTTT
15	TRBJ2-1	TRBV12-3/TRBV12-4	.	many	CASSPTGISYNEQFF	TGTGCCAGCAGTCCTACAGGGATTTCCTACAATGAGCAGTTCTTC
17	TRBJ1-2	TRBV12-3/TRBV12-4	.	few	CASSLLLAGALLGGYTF	TGTGCCAGCAGTTTACTTCTAGCAGGGGCATTGCTAGGGGGCTACACCTTC
14	TRBJ1-5	TRBV6-6	TRBD1	many	CASSRDSPNQPQHF	TGTGCCAGCAGCCGGGACAGCCCCAATCAGCCCCAGCATTTT
14	TRBJ2-7	TRBV13	TRBD2	many	CASSSWTRRYEQYF	TGTGCCAGCAGCTCGTGGACTAGAAGGTACGAGCAGTACTTC
22	TRBJ2-3	TRBV12-3/TRBV12-4	TRBD1	.	CASSLVGYYLGDRGLDTDTQYF	TGTGCCAGCAGTTTAGTTGGTTACTACCTCGGGGACAGGGGGCTGGACACAGATACGCAGTATTTT
16	TRBJ2-7	TRBV20-1	.	few	CSARGTLSASSYEQYF	TGCAGTGCTAGAGGCACCCTTAGCGCGAGCTCCTACGAGCAGTACTTC
15	TRBJ2-3	TRBV12-3/TRBV12-4	.	many	CASSLAGAGTDTQYF	TGTGCCAGCAGTTTAGCGGGGGCCGGCACAGATACGCAGTATTTT
16	TRBJ2-1	TRBV20-1	TRBD2	few	CSAGPTSGVSYNEQFF	TGCAGTGCTGGCCCGACTAGCGGGGTCTCCTACAATGAGCAGTTCTTC
12	TRBJ1-1	TRBV5-1	.	many	CASRGGSTEAFF	TGCGCCAGCAGGGGAGGAAGCACTGAAGCTTTCTTT
16	TRBJ2-3	TRBV29-1	TRBD2	many	CSLRTLLAGGTDTQYF	TGCAGCCTTAGGACCCTGCTAGCGGGAGGTACAGATACGCAGTATTTT
16	TRBJ1-5	TRBV15	TRBD1	few	CATSRPRQGAEQPQHF	TGTGCCACCAGCAGACCCCGACAGGGGGCCGAACAGCCCCAGCATTTT
14	TRBJ1-1	TRBV11-2	TRBD1	many	CASSFQTGGTEAFF	TGTGCCAGCAGCTTCCAGACAGGGGGCACTGAAGCTTTCTTT
15	TRBJ1-1	TRBV9	.	many	CASSPPGTLNTEAFF	TGTGCCAGCAGCCCACCCGGGACACTGAACACTGAAGCTTTCTTT